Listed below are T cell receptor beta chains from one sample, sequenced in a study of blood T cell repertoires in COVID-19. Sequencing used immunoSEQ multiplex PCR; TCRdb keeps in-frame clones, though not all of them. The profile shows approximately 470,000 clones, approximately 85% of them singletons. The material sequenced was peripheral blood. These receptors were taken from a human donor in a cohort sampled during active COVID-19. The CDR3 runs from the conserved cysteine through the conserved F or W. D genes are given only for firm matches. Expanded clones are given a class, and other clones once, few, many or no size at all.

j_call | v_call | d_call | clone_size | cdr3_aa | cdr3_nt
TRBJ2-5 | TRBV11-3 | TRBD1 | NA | CASSPSRTGETQYF | TGTGCCAGCAGCCCGTCGCGGACAGGGGAGACCCAGTACTTC
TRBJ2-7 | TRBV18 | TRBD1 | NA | CASSPPTQGYEQYF | TGTGCCAGCTCACCGCCGACACAGGGGTACGAGCAGTACTTC
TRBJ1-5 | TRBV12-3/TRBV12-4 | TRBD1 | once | CASSFDREQPQHF | TGTGCCAGCAGTTTCGACAGGGAACAGCCCCAGCATTTT
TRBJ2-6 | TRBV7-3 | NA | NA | CASSLGQGANVLTF | TGTGCCAGCAGCCTCGGACAGGGGGCCAACGTCCTGACTTTC
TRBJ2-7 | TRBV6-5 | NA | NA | CASSYSGTTYEQYF | TGTGCCAGCAGTTACTCGGGCACAACCTACGAGCAGTACTTC
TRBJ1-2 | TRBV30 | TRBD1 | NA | CAWRRGQIYYGYTF | TGTGCCTGGAGGAGGGGACAGATCTACTATGGCTACACCTTC
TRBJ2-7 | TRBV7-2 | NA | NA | CASSSTGSYEQYF | TGTGCCAGCAGCTCGACAGGCTCCTACGAGCAGTACTTC
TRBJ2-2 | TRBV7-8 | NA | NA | CASSLAGTNTGELFF | TGTGCCAGCAGCTTAGCGGGCACGAACACCGGGGAGCTGTTTTTT
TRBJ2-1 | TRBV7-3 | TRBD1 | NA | CASSLTRDRGYNEQFF | TGTGCCAGCAGCTTAACCCGGGACAGGGGCTACAATGAGCAGTTCTTC
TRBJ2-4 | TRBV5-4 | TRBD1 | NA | CASSLGLQGGAKNIQYF | TGTGCCAGCAGCTTGGGCCTCCAAGGGGGCGCCAAAAACATTCAGTACTTC
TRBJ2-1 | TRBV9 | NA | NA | CASSVTGDPYNEQFF | TGTGCCAGCAGCGTCACGGGAGATCCCTACAATGAGCAGTTCTTC
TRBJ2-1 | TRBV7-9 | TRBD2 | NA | CAISGTSGTDNEQFF | TGTGCCATCTCCGGGACTAGCGGCACCGACAATGAGCAGTTCTTC
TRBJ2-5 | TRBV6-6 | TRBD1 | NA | CASSYGLGQGGETQYF | TGTGCCAGCAGTTACGGGTTGGGACAGGGCGGAGAGACCCAGTACTTC
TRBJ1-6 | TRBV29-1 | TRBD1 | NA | CSARQGYNSPLHF | TGCAGCGCCCGACAGGGGTATAATTCACCCCTCCACTTT
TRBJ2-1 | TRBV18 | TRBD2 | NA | CASSPGLAGGPGAPNEQFF | TGTGCCAGCTCACCGGGACTAGCGGGAGGGCCGGGGGCACCCAATGAGCAGTTCTTC
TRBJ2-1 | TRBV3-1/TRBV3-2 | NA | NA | CASSQDFVAGEQFF | TGTGCCAGCAGCCAAGATTTCGTTGCCGGGGAGCAGTTCTTC
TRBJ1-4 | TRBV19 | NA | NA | CASSAKQGGHEKLFF | TGTGCCAGTAGTGCCAAACAGGGCGGGCATGAAAAACTGTTTTTT
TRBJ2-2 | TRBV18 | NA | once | CASSLVVPGYTGELFF | TGTGCCAGCTCCCTAGTAGTCCCGGGGTACACCGGGGAGCTGTTTTTT
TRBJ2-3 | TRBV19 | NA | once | CASSIGIGRLTSTDTQYF | TGTGCCAGTAGTATAGGAATAGGGAGACTTACTAGCACAGATACGCAGTATTTT
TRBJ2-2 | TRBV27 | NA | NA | CASSSREYGELFF | TGTGCCAGCAGTTCCAGGGAATACGGGGAGCTGTTTTTT
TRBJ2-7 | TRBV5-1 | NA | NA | CASSPQTGGSSEQYF | TGCGCCAGCAGCCCCCAGACGGGGGGCTCCTCTGAGCAGTACTTC
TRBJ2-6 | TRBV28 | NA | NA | CASSLRGTGANVLTF | TGTGCCAGCAGTCTCAGGGGAACTGGGGCCAACGTCCTGACTTTC
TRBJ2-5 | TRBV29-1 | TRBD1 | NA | CSALQGGTQYF | TGCAGCGCGTTACAGGGGGGGACCCAGTACTTC
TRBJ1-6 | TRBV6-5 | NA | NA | CASSYRRLSPLHF | TGTGCCAGCAGTTACAGGAGGTTATCACCCCTCCACTTT
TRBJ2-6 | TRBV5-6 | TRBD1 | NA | CASSPGTGVLSGANVLTF | TGTGCCAGCAGCCCTGGGACAGGGGTCCTATCTGGGGCCAACGTCCTGACTTTC
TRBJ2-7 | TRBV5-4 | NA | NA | CASSARRIFGSEQYF | TGTGCCAGCAGCGCCCGTCGGATCTTCGGGAGCGAGCAGTACTTC
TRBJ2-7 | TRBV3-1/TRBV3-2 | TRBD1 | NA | CASSLGLGQSYEQYF | TGTGCCAGCAGCCTAGGTTTGGGACAGTCCTACGAGCAGTACTTC
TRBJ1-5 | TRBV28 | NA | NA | CASSSRQTNSNQPQHF | TGTGCCAGCAGTTCTAGACAGACCAATAGCAATCAGCCCCAGCATTTT
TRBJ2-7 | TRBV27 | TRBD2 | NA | CASSFTAGGYEQYF | TGTGCCAGTAGCTTCACGGCGGGAGGTTACGAGCAGTACTTC
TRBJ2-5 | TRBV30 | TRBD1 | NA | CAWSSGTAALETQYF | TGTGCCTGGAGTTCTGGGACAGCAGCCTTAGAGACCCAGTACTTC
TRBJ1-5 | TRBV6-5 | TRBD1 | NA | CASSRTGGHQPQHF | TGTGCCAGCAGTCGGACAGGGGGCCATCAGCCCCAGCATTTT
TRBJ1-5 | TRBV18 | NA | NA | CASSPSQPQHF | TGTGCCAGCTCACCCTCTCAGCCCCAGCATTTT
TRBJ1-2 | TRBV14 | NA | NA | CASSQDLRGYGYTF | TGTGCCAGCAGCCAAGATCTAAGGGGGTATGGCTACACCTTC
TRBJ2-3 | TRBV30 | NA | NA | CAWSVGGSRDTQYF | TGTGCCTGGAGTGTAGGTGGGAGTAGGGATACGCAGTATTTT
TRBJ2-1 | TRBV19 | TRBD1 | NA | CASSLQGGRAYNEQFF | TGTGCCAGTAGTCTACAAGGGGGCCGAGCCTACAATGAGCAGTTCTTC
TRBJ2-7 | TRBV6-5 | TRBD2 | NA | CASSPGRGVPEQYF | TGTGCCAGCAGTCCCGGACGGGGGGTTCCGGAGCAGTACTTC
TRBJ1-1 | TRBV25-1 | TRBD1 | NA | CASSALDRDSEAFF | TGTGCCAGCAGTGCGTTGGACAGGGACTCTGAAGCTTTCTTT
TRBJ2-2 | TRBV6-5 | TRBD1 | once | CASTRDRGTGELFF | TGTGCCAGCACGCGGGACAGGGGCACCGGGGAGCTGTTTTTT
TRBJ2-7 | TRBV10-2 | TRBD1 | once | CASSPTGTGGLYEQYF | TGCGCCAGCAGTCCAACCGGGACAGGGGGCCTCTACGAGCAGTACTTC
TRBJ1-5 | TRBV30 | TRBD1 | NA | CAWSLGQGVNQPQHF | TGTGCCTGGAGTTTGGGACAGGGAGTTAATCAGCCCCAGCATTTT
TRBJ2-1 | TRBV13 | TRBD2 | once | CASSLGGWGGNEQFF | TGTGCCAGCAGCTTAGGCGGTTGGGGGGGCAATGAGCAGTTCTTC
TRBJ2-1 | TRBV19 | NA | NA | CASSERWDEQFF | TGTGCCAGCTCCGAGCGATGGGATGAGCAGTTCTTC
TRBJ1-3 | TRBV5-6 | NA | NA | CASSLAVGRSSGNTIYF | TGTGCCAGCAGCTTGGCGGTGGGGAGATCCTCTGGAAACACCATATATTTT
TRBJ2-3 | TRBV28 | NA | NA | CASSYSRSSIPTDTQYF | TGTGCCAGCAGTTACTCAAGGAGCTCGATCCCCACAGATACGCAGTATTTT
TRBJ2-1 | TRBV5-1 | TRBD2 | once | CASSLGTAGPYNEQFF | TGCGCCAGCAGCTTGGGAACAGCGGGGCCCTACAATGAGCAGTTCTTC
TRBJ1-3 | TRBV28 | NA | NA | CASGWGGAFSGNTIYF | TGTGCCAGCGGCTGGGGAGGGGCGTTCTCTGGAAACACCATATATTTT
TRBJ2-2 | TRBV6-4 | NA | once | CASSRRVGTGELFF | TGTGCCAGCTCCCGCAGGGTTGGCACCGGGGAGCTGTTTTTT
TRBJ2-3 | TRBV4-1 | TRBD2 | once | CASSQLGLAGNTDTQYF | TGCGCCAGCAGCCAACTGGGACTAGCGGGGAACACAGATACGCAGTATTTT